The rows below give T cell receptor beta chains drawn from one sample of a study of cytomegalovirus exposure and HLA in healthy donors. Profiled with immunoSEQ multiplex PCR; TCRdb holds only in-frame clones, not every one. The sample lists about 160,000 clones, around 80% seen once, with 2% to 2.5% in the top ten. The sequenced material came from PBMCs. These TCRs come from a man aged 35 to 55 in good health and CMV-seronegative. The CDR3 runs from the conserved cysteine through the conserved F or W. A D gene is named only where the DNA matches it firmly. Size tells how often a clone was seen (once, few, many) or the class of an expanded clone, and some rows leave it out.

TRBV5-1,NA,TRBJ2-1,TRBD2,TGCGCCAGTACGACTAGCGGGGTGAGCAATGAGCAGTTCTTC,CASTTSGVSNEQFF
TRBV2,NA,TRBJ1-4,NA,TGTGCCAGCAGTGATATCGGGTTTGCAACTAATGAAAAACTGTTTTTT,CASSDIGFATNEKLFF
TRBV4-3,NA,TRBJ2-3,NA,TGCGCCAGCAGCCAAGTGGACAGTCCCACAGATACGCAGTATTTT,CASSQVDSPTDTQYF
TRBV28,NA,TRBJ1-2,NA,TGTGCCAGCAGTTTTTGGCGGGGAGATGGCTACACCTTC,CASSFWRGDGYTF
TRBV19,NA,TRBJ2-2,TRBD1,TGTGCCAGCGAAATCCAGACAGGGAATCCCGGGGAGCTGTTTTTT,CASEIQTGNPGELFF
TRBV9,NA,TRBJ2-2,NA,TGTGCCAGCAGCGTAGCTCGCGGGGGCCCCGGGGAGCTGTTTTTT,CASSVARGGPGELFF
TRBV10-3,NA,TRBJ1-2,TRBD1,TGTGCCATCACTGGGACAGGGGCGGATGGCTACACCTTC,CAITGTGADGYTF
TRBV11-2,NA,TRBJ1-1,NA,TGTGCCAGCAGCCCGACGTGGAGTGAAGCTTTCTTT,CASSPTWSEAFF
TRBV27,NA,TRBJ2-4,TRBD1,TGTGCCAGCGGACAGGGGGGTGGTTGGAAAAACATTCAGTACTTC,CASGQGGGWKNIQYF
TRBV7-9,NA,TRBJ2-2,NA,TGTGCCAGCAGCCGGACTGAGAACACCGGGGAGCTGTTTTTT,CASSRTENTGELFF
TRBV6-1,NA,TRBJ2-2,TRBD2,TGTGCCAGCAGCGGACTAGCGGGAGGGACCGGGGAGCTGTTTTTT,CASSGLAGGTGELFF
TRBV7-2,NA,TRBJ2-5,TRBD2,TGTGCCAGCAGCGCCTGGGCTAGCGGGAGCACCGGGGAGACCCAGTACTTC,CASSAWASGSTGETQYF
TRBV28,once,TRBJ2-7,NA,TGTGCCAGCAGTTGGGGGGTCTCCTACGAGCAGTACTTC,CASSWGVSYEQYF
TRBV9,NA,TRBJ2-4,NA,TGTGCCAGCAGCCTTGGGGTGAGGGCCGCCAAAAACAGTCAGTACTTC,CASSLGVRAAKNSQYF
TRBV7-9,few,TRBJ2-7,NA,TGTGCCAGCAGCCCAGGACAGTACTACGAGCAGTACTTC,CASSPGQYYEQYF
TRBV28,NA,TRBJ2-7,TRBD2,TGTGCCAGCAGCCCCGTCGGGGGGTTCGCCGAGCAGTACTTC,CASSPVGGFAEQYF
TRBV29-1,NA,TRBJ1-5,NA,TGCAGCGTTGTCGAGGGTATGCAGCCCCAGCATTTT,CSVVEGMQPQHF
TRBV4-1,NA,TRBJ1-5,TRBD1,TGCGCCAGCAGCCAAGTGACAGGGGAGGGGCAGCCCCAGCATTTT,CASSQVTGEGQPQHF
TRBV7-2,NA,TRBJ2-7,NA,TGTGCCAGCAGCTTAGGGAGGAGTTCCTACGAGCAGTACTTC,CASSLGRSSYEQYF
TRBV7-8,once,TRBJ2-7,NA,TGTGCCAGCACCCGAGTGGGGGGGCCCCACTCCTACGAGCAGTACTTC,CASTRVGGPHSYEQYF
TRBV28,NA,TRBJ2-4,NA,TGTGCCAGCAGTTTTGGCTCCGGGTGGGGGGGCAAGGCCAAAAACAGTCAGTACTTC,CASSFGSGWGGKAKNSQYF
TRBV5-5,once,TRBJ1-2,NA,TGTGCCAGCAGCTTGCTGGGCGCCGGTGGCTACACCTTC,CASSLLGAGGYTF
TRBV4-1,NA,TRBJ2-7,TRBD2,TGCGCCAGCAGCCTCACGTGGGGGGGGAGTCCCTACGAGCAGTACTTC,CASSLTWGGSPYEQYF
TRBV5-1,NA,TRBJ2-1,NA,TGCGCCAGCAGCTTGGATAGGGGGTTTTCCAATGAGCAGTTCTTC,CASSLDRGFSNEQFF
TRBV7-8,NA,TRBJ2-1,NA,TGTGCCAGCAGCTTAGGGGCGGGGTTCAAATACAATGAGCAGTTCTTC,CASSLGAGFKYNEQFF
TRBV19,NA,TRBJ2-3,TRBD2,TGTGCCAGTAGTACTCGAGCGGGAGGGCCAACAGATACGCAGTATTTT,CASSTRAGGPTDTQYF
TRBV7-2,NA,TRBJ2-4,NA,TGTGCCAGCAGCCCACCAGCGGGTCTAAACAGTCAGTACTTC,CASSPPAGLNSQYF
TRBV7-9,NA,TRBJ2-5,TRBD1,TGTTCCAGCAGCCTTCGGACAGGGATTGAGACCCAGTACTTC,CSSSLRTGIETQYF
TRBV6-1,NA,TRBJ2-3,TRBD2,TGTGCCAGCAGCGCGACTAGCGGGATCTCAGATACGCAGTATTTT,CASSATSGISDTQYF
TRBV4-1,NA,TRBJ1-1,NA,TGCGCCAGCAGCCACCGGAACACTGAAGCTTTCTTT,CASSHRNTEAFF
TRBV4-3,NA,TRBJ2-5,NA,TGCGCCAGCAGCGCCGCACTGCACTTCCAAGAGACCCAGTACTTC,CASSAALHFQETQYF
TRBV7-6,NA,TRBJ2-1,TRBD2,TGTGCCAGCAGCTTAGTTCCTAGCGGGAAGTACAATGAGCAGTTCTTC,CASSLVPSGKYNEQFF
TRBV5-6,NA,TRBJ1-4,TRBD1,TGTGCCAGCAGCTCCCCACGACAGGGGGCGAGAGAAAAACTGTTTTTT,CASSSPRQGAREKLFF
TRBV27,NA,TRBJ1-5,NA,TGTGCCAGCACTACAGGGTACGGTCAGCCCCAGCATTTT,CASTTGYGQPQHF
TRBV10-1,NA,TRBJ2-1,NA,TGCGCCAGCGGCCAGACTCCCGATCTTGAGAATGAGCAGTTCTTC,CASGQTPDLENEQFF
TRBV10-3,NA,TRBJ1-1,NA,TGTGCCATCAGTGAGACAATCGTTGGTACTGAAGCTTTCTTT,CAISETIVGTEAFF
TRBV19,few,TRBJ2-1,TRBD2,TGTGCCAGTAGTATGGATCTAACCGGGACGCTGGTCGGGAGGAATGAGCAGTTCTTC,CASSMDLTGTLVGRNEQFF
TRBV5-6,NA,TRBJ1-3,NA,TGTGCCAGCAGCTTGGGCAAGGAGGTTAGAAACACCATATATTTT,CASSLGKEVRNTIYF
TRBV6-1,NA,TRBJ1-1,NA,TGTGCCAGCAGAACCCGACAGACTCTGGCTTTCTTT,CASRTRQTLAFF
TRBV27,NA,TRBJ2-1,TRBD2,TGTGCCAGCAGTACCGGCGGGAGATCTCCCCACCCCTTAGGGTTCTTC,CASSTGGRSPHPLGFF
TRBV5-4,NA,TRBJ2-5,TRBD1,TGTGCCAGCAGCTCACCGGGACAGTCGTACCAAGAGACCCAGTACTTC,CASSSPGQSYQETQYF
TRBV7-9,few,TRBJ2-1,NA,TGTGCCAGCAGGGGGGGGCTAGTCCATGAGCAGTTCTTC,CASRGGLVHEQFF
TRBV28,NA,TRBJ1-2,NA,TGTGCCAGCAGGAGTAACTATGGCTACACCTTC,CASRSNYGYTF
TRBV11-3,NA,TRBJ2-5,NA,TGTGCCAGCAGCTTGGGGCACTCCTCGGAGACCCAGTACTTC,CASSLGHSSETQYF
TRBV28,NA,TRBJ2-1,TRBD2,TGTGCCAGCAGTTACGTGGGAGGGAAGCAGTTCTTC,CASSYVGGKQFF
TRBV27,NA,TRBJ2-7,NA,TGTGCCAGCAGTGCGGGGCCCACCTACGAGCAGTACTTC,CASSAGPTYEQYF
TRBV25-1,NA,TRBJ2-3,TRBD2,TGTGCCAGCAGTTACGGGGGGGAAACAGATACGCAGTATTTT,CASSYGGETDTQYF
TRBV18,NA,TRBJ2-7,TRBD1,TGTGCCAGCTCACCACGATTCGAGGGACAGGGGAGCTACGAGCAGTACTTC,CASSPRFEGQGSYEQYF
TRBV6-6,NA,TRBJ2-2,NA,TGTGCCAGCAGTTACTCCAGGGTTAGCACCGGGGAGCTGTTTTTT,CASSYSRVSTGELFF
TRBV6-1,NA,TRBJ1-4,NA,TGTGCCAGCAGGGGAGGCTTATCTAGTGAAAAACTGTTTTTT,CASRGGLSSEKLFF
TRBV7-6,NA,TRBJ2-2,NA,TGTGCCAGCAGCTTAATATTGGCGGGGCCACTATCCACCGGGGAGCTGTTTTTT,CASSLILAGPLSTGELFF
TRBV4-1,NA,TRBJ1-2,NA,TGCGCCAGCAGCCAACCCGGGACGGGGGGAGGCTACACCTTC,CASSQPGTGGGYTF